In this sample, the clone carrying this T cell receptor (beta chain) turned up many times. This entry comes from a study of neurological immune-mediated disorders. One entry per CDR3 protein, called by TCRdb with MiXCR from the 5' RACE reads. The sample yields around 100,000 distinct CDR3 sequences, 11% seen once. Noted time point: longitudinal time-point 3. Germline CDR1 DFQATT, CDR2 SNEGSKA (reference sequence). This CDR3 region has 13 residues. J gave up 4 bases and V 8 bases, and 6 bases lay outside the gene matches. The J gene is TRBJ2-2, the V gene TRBV20-1; 8 bases line up with TRBD2. Sequencing was done on a sample of PBMCs. The sequence came from a female donor with HTLV-1-associated myelopathy (HAM/TSP). CDR3 protein: CSPAGALTGELFF. In DNA form, the CDR3 reads TGCAGTCCAGCGGGGGCACTCACCGGGGAGCTGTTTTTT.